The clone carrying this TCR beta chain was counted only a few times. Antigen specificity is unknown. An Oncomine TCR Beta short-read assay was used to sequence the DNA from cultured CD4+ T cells. Genomic DNA from cultured CD4+ T cells was extracted. MiXCR, applied by TCRdb to the PCR reads, yields one record per CDR3 protein. Of about 22,000 distinct CDR3 sequences listed, more than 30% are singletons. This specimen comes from a study of vaccination and CD4 T cells after COVID-19. The CDR3 is 15 amino acids. Trimming cost V 1 base and J 6 bases; bases outside gene matches: 5. Germline lookup yields CDR1 SGHNT and CDR2 YENEEA. Specified time point: late sampling 161 to 241 days after vaccination in three convalescent patients. Indicated treatment: approximately nine-day PBMC culture with coronavirus spike peptide pools or control peptides (ViraFEST assay).

This sample comprised CD4+ T cells from blood, cultured in vitro, obtained about 7 months after SARS-CoV-2 vaccination. The receptor comes from a human donor who had recovered from COVID-19. The chain recombines TRBV11-3 with TRBJ2-3; TRBD2 matches at 9 bases. The CDR3 here is CASSLVAGASDTQYF. CDR3 bases: TGTGCCAGCAGCTTAGTAGCGGGAGCTTCGGATACGCAGTATTTT.